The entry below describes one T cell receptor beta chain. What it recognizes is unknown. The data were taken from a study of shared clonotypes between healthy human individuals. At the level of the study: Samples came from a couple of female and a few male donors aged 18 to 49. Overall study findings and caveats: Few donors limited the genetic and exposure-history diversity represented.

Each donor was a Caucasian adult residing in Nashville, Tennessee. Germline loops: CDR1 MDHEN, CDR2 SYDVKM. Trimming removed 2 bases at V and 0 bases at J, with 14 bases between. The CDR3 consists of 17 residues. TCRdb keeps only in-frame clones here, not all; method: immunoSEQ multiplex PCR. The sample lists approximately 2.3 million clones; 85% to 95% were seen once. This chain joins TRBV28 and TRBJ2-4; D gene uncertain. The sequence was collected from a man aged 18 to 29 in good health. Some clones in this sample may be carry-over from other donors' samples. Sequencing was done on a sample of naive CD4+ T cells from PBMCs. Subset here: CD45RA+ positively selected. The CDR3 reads CASSLPRTPLAKNIQYF. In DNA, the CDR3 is TGTGCCAGCAGTTTACCCCGTACTCCCTTAGCCAAAAACATTCAGTACTTC.